Described below is a single T cell receptor (beta chain) sequence and its context. Per the germline V gene, CDR1 is MNHNY and CDR2 is SVGAGI (reference sequence). The CDR3 consists of 14 residues. V shed 6 bases, J shed 7 bases, and the junction held 8 bases outside the gene matches. The repertoire was sequenced with immunoSEQ multiplex PCR; TCRdb's copy has only in-frame clones and lacks some. This sample has around 1.9 million clones, with 93% found just once. CD45RO negativity and positive selection for CCR7 defined naive CD8 cells, a population that excluded terminally differentiated effector memory CD45RA+ cells. There were no recent acute infections or vaccinations among the donors, who were healthy HIV-negative adults. The data were obtained in a study of shared clonotypes between healthy human individuals.

The chain links TRBV6-6 to TRBJ2-1; 8 nucleotides agree with TRBD2. Sequenced input: naive CD8+ T cells from PBMCs. This TCR came from a man aged 18 to 29 in good health. Some clones in this sample may be carry-over from other donors' samples. CDR3 in DNA: TGTGCCAGCAGGACTAACCGGGGGGGGAATGAGCAGTTCTTC. Its translation: CASRTNRGGNEQFF.